This T cell receptor (beta chain) was sequenced during a study of T cell responses to AZD1222 COVID-19 vaccine. Study-level background: Pooled samples include second doses given at about 4 or 12 weeks.

Profiled with immunoSEQ multiplex PCR; TCRdb holds only in-frame clones, not every one. The sample has approximately 100,000 clones, roughly nine tenths seen once; the top ten hold approximately 4.7%. CDR1 and CDR2 from the germline V gene are SGHTA and FQGNSA. The V and J ends lost 5 bases and 4 bases respectively, with 12 bases between them. The CDR3 loop spans 14 amino acids. The material sequenced was peripheral blood, taken on day 0 of AZD1222 vaccination. The chain employs TRBV7-2 and TRBJ1-3; tentative D call: TRBD1 (5 bases). This receptor was identified in an adult in good health. CDR3 residues: CASSGRGDGNTIYF. The DNA of the CDR3 is TGTGCCAGCAGCGGACGGGGGGACGGAAACACCATATATTTT.